This TCR beta chain was profiled in a study of blood T cell repertoires in COVID-19. In the study overall: Samples taken during acute and convalescent COVID-19 were collected in the United States, Italy and Spain.

Original data processing: Cell counts per sample came from amplifying reference gene primers. Sequencing was performed with immunoSEQ multiplex PCR; in TCRdb, only in-frame clones are kept and a portion is missing. The V and J calls and clone size are taken from that table; D and trimming were inferred from the DNA. The table has about 250,000 clones, around 90% seen once. Sequencing was performed on peripheral blood. The receptor comes from a woman aged 25 to 45 with acute or convalescent COVID-19.

CDR3 nucleotide sequence: TGTGCCAGCCCGGGGGGCCGCGGGGACATTCAGTACTTC. It specifies CASPGGRGDIQYF. This chain connects TRBV14 to TRBJ2-4; weak D call: TRBD2 (7 bases). Germline CDR1 is SGHDN and CDR2 is FVKESK. V lost 8 bases to trimming and J lost 8 bases, with 16 bases between them. CDR3 size: 13 residues.